Below are 10 T cell receptor beta chains sequenced from a single sample in a study of T cells in tumors after PD-1 blockade. Clones were read by immunoSEQ multiplex PCR, and TCRdb kept only the in-frame ones, dropping some. The repertoire consists of more than 50,000 clones, with around 74% occurring once and the leading ten covering 4.7%. The sequences come from PBMCs, collected after anti-PD-1 treatment. The receptors come from a human donor with basal cell carcinoma.

Details on this clone: Other DNA sequences from this sample encode an identical CDR3 as well. The chain carries TRBV5-4 and TRBJ2-1, with 9 bases aligning to TRBD2. The CDR3 has 18 residues. The ends lost 0 bases at V and 4 bases at J; junction bases unmatched: 11. Per the germline V gene, CDR1 is SGHNT and CDR2 is YYREEE (reference sequence). The CDR3 DNA is TGTGCCAGCAGCTTGGATAGCGGGGGATGGGGGTCGTACAATGAGCAGTTCTTC. It specifies CASSLDSGGWGSYNEQFF.

This chain connects TRBV6-4 to TRBJ2-2; 9 positions agree with TRBD1. This CDR3 comprises 16 residues. Germline CDR1 reads MRHNA; CDR2 reads SNTAGT. The J segment lost 4 bases and the V segment lost 6 bases, leaving 9 bases of the junction unmatched. CDR3 in amino acids: CASSAGTGISTGELFF. For the CDR3, the DNA is TGTGCCAGCAGCGCCGGGACAGGGATCTCCACCGGGGAGCTGTTTTTT.

The V call is TRBV2, the J call TRBJ1-5; D is perhaps TRBD1 (6 bases). The CDR3 runs 16 residues. Trimming left V 4 bases short and J 0 bases short, with 13 bases between. CDR1 and CDR2 from the germline V gene are SNHLY and FYNNEI. DNA for the CDR3: TGTGCCAGCAGTGGGACAGCCGATTATAGCAATCAGCCCCAGCATTTT. Protein sequence: CASSGTADYSNQPQHF.

This chain links TRBV6-5 with TRBJ1-5; D gene uncertain. This CDR3 contains 13 residues. The ends were cut back, 10 bases at V and 0 bases at J, with 10 bases in the middle. CDR1 is MNHEY and CDR2 is SVGAGI in the germline V gene. The CDR3 region is CATVSYSNQPQHF. CDR3 coding DNA: TGTGCCACCGTGTCGTATAGCAATCAGCCCCAGCATTTT.

The rearrangement links TRBV5-1 to TRBJ2-3; 9 nucleotides match TRBD2. The germline V gene encodes CDR1 SGHRS and CDR2 YFSETQ. The CDR3 runs 15 residues. Trimming took 0 bases from V and 1 from J; bases not matched to a gene: 0. The CDR3 DNA reads as TGCGCCAGCAGCTTGGGGACTAGCGGCACAGATACGCAGTATTTT. This translates into CASSLGTSGTDTQYF.

There are a few counts of this clone. The chain couples TRBV7-2 to TRBJ1-2, with 8 positions matching TRBD1. The CDR3 runs to 15 residues. Germline lookup yields CDR1 SGHTA and CDR2 FQGNSA. Trimming cost V 5 bases and J 4 bases; bases outside gene matches: 9. CDR3: CASSPERTGTYGYTF. The CDR3 DNA reads as TGTGCCAGCAGCCCAGAGAGGACAGGGACCTATGGCTACACCTTC.

The V and J genes are TRBV2 and TRBJ1-2, with 9 bases lining up with TRBD1. The ends lost 4 bases at V and 5 bases at J; junction bases unmatched: 5. The CDR3 sequence is 14 residues long. The germline CDR1 and CDR2 sequences are SNHLY and FYNNEI. CDR3 amino acids: CASSVEGQGYGYTF. CDR3 in DNA: TGTGCCAGCAGTGTGGAAGGACAGGGGTATGGCTACACCTTC.

The CDR3 bases are TGTGCCAGCAGTTTATGGGTTTGGCCTCGGGACAGGGCATCCTACGAGCAGTACTTC. Protein product: CASSLWVWPRDRASYEQYF. The chain combines TRBV28 with TRBJ2-7; TRBD1 aligns across 9 bases. Per the germline V gene, CDR1 is MDHEN and CDR2 is SYDVKM. The length of the CDR3 is 19 residues. Unmatched junction bases numbered 13, after V lost 0 bases and J lost 1 base.

The chain is built from TRBV28 and TRBJ2-3; the match to TRBD1 covers 10 bases. The CDR3 contains 14 residues. Germline values: CDR1 MDHEN, CDR2 SYDVKM. With 9 bases clipped from V and 4 bases from J, the junction kept 7 bases outside the gene matches. The CDR3 spells CARHGDRGPDTQYF. The CDR3 DNA follows: TGTGCCAGACATGGGGACAGGGGTCCAGATACGCAGTATTTT. Together with reference TRBV28 and TRBJ2-3, the CDR3 gives the full variable domain: DVKVTQSSRYLVKRTGEKVFLECVQDMDHENMFWYRQDPGLGLRLIYFSYDVKMKEKGDIPEGYSVSREKKERFSLILESASTNQTSMYLCARHGDRGPDTQYFGPGTRLTVL.

The CDR3 nucleotides are TGTGCCAGCAGCTTAGCGAGATGGACAGGGGGCCACTACGAGCAGTACTTC. Amino acids: CASSLARWTGGHYEQYF. V and J are TRBV11-1 and TRBJ2-7, with 11 bases identical to TRBD1. The germline gives CDR1 SGHAT, CDR2 FQDESV (reference sequence). The CDR3 sequence is 17 residues long. Trimming cost V 0 bases and J 3 bases; bases outside gene matches: 7.